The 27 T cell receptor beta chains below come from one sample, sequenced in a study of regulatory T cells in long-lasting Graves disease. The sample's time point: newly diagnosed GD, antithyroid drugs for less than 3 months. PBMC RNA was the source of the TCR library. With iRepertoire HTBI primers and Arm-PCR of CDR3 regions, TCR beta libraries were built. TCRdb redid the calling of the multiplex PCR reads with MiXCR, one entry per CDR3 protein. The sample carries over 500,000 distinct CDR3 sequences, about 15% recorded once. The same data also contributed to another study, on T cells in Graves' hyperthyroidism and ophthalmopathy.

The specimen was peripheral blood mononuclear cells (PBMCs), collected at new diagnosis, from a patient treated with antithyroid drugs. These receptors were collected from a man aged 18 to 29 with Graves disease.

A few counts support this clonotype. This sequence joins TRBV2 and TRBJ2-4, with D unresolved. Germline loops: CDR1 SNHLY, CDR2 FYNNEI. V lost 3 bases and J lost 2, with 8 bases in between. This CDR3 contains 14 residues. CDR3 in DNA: TGTGCCAGCAGTGACAGCTTAACCAAAAACATTCAGTACTTC. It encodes CASSDSLTKNIQYF. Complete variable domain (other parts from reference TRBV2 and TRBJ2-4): EPEVTQTPSHQVTQMGQEVILRCVPISNHLYFYWYRQILGQKVEFLVSFYNNEISEKSEIFDDQFSVERPDGSNFTLKIRSTKLEDSAMYFCASSDSLTKNIQYFGAGTRLSVL.

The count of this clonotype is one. The CDR3 loop reads CASSIHWPGYEQYF. The CDR3, as DNA: TGTGCCAGCAGCATTCACTGGCCCGGCTACGAGCAGTACTTC. The chain employs TRBV7-2 and TRBJ2-7; D gene uncertain. V lost 5 bases and J 3 bases, leaving 14 bases between the germline ends. Per germline, CDR1 SGHTA and CDR2 FQGNSA. The CDR3 consists of 14 residues.

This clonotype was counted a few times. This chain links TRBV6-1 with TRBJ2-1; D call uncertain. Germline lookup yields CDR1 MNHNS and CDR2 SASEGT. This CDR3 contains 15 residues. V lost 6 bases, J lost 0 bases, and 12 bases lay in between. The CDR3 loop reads CASRPDRNSYNEQFF. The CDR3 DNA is TGTGCCAGCAGACCGGACCGGAACTCCTACAATGAGCAGTTCTTC.

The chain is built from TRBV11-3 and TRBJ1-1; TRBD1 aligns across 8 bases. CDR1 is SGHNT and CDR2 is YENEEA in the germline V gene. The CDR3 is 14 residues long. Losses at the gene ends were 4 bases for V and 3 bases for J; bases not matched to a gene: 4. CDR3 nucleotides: TGTGCCAGCAGCTCATCAGGGGGCTACACTGAAGCTTTCTTT. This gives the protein CASSSSGGYTEAFF.

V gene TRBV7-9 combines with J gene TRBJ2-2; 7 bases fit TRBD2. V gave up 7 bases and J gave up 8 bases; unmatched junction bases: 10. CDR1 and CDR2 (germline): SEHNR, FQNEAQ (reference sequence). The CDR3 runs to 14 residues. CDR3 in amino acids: CASTLTGGTGELFF. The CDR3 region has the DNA TGTGCCAGCACCCTGACGGGAGGAACTGGGGAGCTGTTTTTT. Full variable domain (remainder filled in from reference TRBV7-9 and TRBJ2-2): DTGVSQNPRHKITKRGQNVTFRCDPISEHNRLYWYRQTLGQGPEFLTYFQNEAQLEKSRLLSDRFSAERPKGSFSTLEIQRTEQGDSAMYLCASTLTGGTGELFFGEGSRLTVL.

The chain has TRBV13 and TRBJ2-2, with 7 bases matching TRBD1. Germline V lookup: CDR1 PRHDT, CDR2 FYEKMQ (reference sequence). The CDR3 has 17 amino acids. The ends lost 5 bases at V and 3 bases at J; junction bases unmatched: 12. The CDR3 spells CASSRNPTGLHTGELFF. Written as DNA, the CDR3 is TGTGCCAGCAGCCGAAACCCGACAGGGTTACACACCGGGGAGCTGTTTTTT.

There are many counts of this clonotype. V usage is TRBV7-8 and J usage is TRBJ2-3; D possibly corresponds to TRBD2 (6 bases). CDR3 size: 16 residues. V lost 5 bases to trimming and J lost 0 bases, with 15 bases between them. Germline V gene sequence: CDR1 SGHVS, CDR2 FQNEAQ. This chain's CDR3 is CASSQGTRRSTDTQYF. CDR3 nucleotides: TGTGCCAGCAGCCAAGGGACTCGCAGGAGCACAGATACGCAGTATTTT.

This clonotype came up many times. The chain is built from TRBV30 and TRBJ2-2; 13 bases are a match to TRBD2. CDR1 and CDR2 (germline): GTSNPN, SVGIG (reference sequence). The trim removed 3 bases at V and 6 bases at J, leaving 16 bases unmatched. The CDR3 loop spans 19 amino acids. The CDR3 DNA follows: TGTGCCTGGAGGGTGGGCGGACTAGCGGGAGTCTGGTCGGCCGGGGAGCTGTTTTTT. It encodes CAWRVGGLAGVWSAGELFF.

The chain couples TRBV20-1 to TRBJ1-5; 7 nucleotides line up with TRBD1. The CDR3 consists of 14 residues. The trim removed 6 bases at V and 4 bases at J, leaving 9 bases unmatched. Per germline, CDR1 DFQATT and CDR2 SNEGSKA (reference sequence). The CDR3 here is CSAVRDRKNQPQHF. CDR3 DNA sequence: TGCAGTGCCGTCCGGGACAGAAAGAATCAGCCCCAGCATTTT.

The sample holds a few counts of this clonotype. CDR3 region: CASSLAREAGEQYF. In DNA, the CDR3 is TGCGCCAGCAGCTTGGCACGCGAGGCCGGCGAGCAGTACTTC. The V and J genes are TRBV5-1 and TRBJ2-7, with D unresolved. The germline V gene encodes CDR1 SGHRS and CDR2 YFSETQ. The CDR3 length is 14 residues. The germline V and J ends were trimmed by 0 bases and 6 bases, with 13 bases remaining between them.

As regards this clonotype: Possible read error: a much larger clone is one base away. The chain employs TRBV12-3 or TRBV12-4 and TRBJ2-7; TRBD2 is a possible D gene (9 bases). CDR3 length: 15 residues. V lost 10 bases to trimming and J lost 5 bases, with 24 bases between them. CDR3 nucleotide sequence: TGTGCCAACAGGGGGACGCTAGCGGGATTGGACGAGCAGTACTTC. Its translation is CANRGTLAGLDEQYF.

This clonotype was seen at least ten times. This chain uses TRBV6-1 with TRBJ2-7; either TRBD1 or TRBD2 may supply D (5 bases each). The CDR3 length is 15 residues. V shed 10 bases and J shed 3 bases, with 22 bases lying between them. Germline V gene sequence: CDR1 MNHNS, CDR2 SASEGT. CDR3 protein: CATHTGTEVFYEQYF. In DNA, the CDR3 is TGTGCCACCCATACCGGGACGGAGGTCTTCTACGAGCAGTACTTC.

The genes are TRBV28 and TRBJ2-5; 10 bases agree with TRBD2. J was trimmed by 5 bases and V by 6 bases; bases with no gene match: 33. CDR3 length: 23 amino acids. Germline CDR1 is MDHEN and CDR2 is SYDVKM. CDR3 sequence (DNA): TGTGCCAGCAGCCATGGTAACCGGGACCCGAGGACTAGCGGAGGCTTCGAGGGCGAGACCCAGTACTTC. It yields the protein CASSHGNRDPRTSGGFEGETQYF.

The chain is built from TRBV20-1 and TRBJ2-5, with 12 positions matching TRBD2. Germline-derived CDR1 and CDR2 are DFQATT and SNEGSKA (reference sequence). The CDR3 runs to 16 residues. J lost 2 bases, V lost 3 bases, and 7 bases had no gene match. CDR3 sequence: CSARTSGGQPQETQYF. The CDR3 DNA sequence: TGCAGTGCTAGGACTAGCGGGGGCCAGCCGCAAGAGACCCAGTACTTC.

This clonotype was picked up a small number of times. In nucleotides, the CDR3 is TGCGCCAGCAGCTTGGGGAGTAGCGGGAGCCAAGAGACCCAGTACTTC. Encoded protein: CASSLGSSGSQETQYF. V is TRBV5-1 and J is TRBJ2-5; 9 bases are a match to TRBD2. CDR1 is SGHRS, CDR2 YFSETQ, per germline. The CDR3 sequence is 16 residues long. J gave up 1 base and V 0 bases, and 4 bases lay outside the gene matches.

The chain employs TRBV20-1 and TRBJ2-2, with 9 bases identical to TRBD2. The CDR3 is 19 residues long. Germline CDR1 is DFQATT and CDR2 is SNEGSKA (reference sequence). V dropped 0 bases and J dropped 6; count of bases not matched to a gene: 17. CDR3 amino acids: CSARDRRLAGSGGPGELFF. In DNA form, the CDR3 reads TGCAGTGCTAGAGATCGTCGGCTAGCGGGGAGTGGTGGGCCCGGGGAGCTGTTTTTT.

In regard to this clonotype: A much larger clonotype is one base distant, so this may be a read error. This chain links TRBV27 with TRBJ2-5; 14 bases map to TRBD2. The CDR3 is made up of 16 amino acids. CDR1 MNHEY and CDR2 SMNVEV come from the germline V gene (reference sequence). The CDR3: CGSSLRLAGGQETQYF. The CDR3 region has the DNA TGTGGCAGCAGTTTACGACTAGCGGGAGGGCAAGAGACCCAGTACTTC.

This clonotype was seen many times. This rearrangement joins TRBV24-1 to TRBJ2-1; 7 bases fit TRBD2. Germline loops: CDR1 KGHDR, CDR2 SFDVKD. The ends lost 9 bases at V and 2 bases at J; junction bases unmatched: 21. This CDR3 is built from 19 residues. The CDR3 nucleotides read TGTGCCACCCGAGGGAGACACCAAGAATCGGGAGGTGCCTACAATGAGCAGTTCTTC. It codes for CATRGRHQESGGAYNEQFF.

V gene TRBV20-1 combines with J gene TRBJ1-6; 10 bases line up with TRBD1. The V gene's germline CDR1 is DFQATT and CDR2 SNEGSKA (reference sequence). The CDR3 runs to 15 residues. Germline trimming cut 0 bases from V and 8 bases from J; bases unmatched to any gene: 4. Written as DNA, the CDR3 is TGCAGTGCTAGAGATGGGGGGACAGGGGATTCACCCCTCCACTTT. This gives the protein CSARDGGTGDSPLHF.

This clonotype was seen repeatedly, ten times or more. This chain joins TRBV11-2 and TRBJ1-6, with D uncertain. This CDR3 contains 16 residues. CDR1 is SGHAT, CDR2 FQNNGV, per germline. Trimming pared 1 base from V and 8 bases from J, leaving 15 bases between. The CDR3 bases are TGTGCCAGCAGCTTAGTAGGCGCTTCCGCCGATTCACCCCTCCACTTT. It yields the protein CASSLVGASADSPLHF. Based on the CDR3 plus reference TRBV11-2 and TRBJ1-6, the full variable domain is EAGVAQSPRYKIIEKRQSVAFWCNPISGHATLYWYQQILGQGPKLLIQFQNNGVVDDSQLPKDRFSAERLKGVDSTLKIQPAKLEDSAVYLCASSLVGASADSPLHFGNGTRLTVT.

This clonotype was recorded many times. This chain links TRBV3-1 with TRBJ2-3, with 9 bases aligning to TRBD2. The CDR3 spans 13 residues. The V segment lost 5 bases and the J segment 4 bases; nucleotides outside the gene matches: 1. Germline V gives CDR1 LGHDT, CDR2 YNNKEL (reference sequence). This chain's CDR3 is CASSWTSADTQYF. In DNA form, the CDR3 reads TGTGCCAGCAGCTGGACTAGCGCAGATACGCAGTATTTT.

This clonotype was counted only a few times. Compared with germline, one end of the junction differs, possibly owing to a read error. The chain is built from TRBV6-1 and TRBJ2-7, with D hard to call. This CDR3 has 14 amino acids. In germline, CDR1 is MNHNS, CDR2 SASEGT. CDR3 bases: TGTGCCAGCAGCCTAAAACTCGGGCGTCACGAGCAGTACTTT. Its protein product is CASSLKLGRHEQYF.

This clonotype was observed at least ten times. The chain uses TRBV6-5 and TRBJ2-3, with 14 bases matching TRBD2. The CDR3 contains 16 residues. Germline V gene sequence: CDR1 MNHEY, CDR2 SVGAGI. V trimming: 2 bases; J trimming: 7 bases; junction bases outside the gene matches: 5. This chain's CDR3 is CASSYPGTSGRNTQYF. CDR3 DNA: TGTGCCAGCAGTTACCCCGGGACTAGCGGGAGAAATACGCAGTATTTT.

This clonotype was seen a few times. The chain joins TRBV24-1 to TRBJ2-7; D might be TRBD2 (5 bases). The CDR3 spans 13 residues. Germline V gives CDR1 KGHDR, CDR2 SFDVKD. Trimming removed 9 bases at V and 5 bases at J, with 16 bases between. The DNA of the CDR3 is TGTGCCACCTCGAGAGGTGGGAGCCACGAGCAGTACTTC. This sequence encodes CATSRGGSHEQYF.

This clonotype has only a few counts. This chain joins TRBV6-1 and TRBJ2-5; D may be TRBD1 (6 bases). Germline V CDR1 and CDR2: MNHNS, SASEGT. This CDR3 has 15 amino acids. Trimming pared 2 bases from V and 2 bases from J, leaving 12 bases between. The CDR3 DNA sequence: TGTGCCAGCAGTGAAACAGGGAGAGCTCAAGAGACCCAGTACTTC. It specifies CASSETGRAQETQYF.

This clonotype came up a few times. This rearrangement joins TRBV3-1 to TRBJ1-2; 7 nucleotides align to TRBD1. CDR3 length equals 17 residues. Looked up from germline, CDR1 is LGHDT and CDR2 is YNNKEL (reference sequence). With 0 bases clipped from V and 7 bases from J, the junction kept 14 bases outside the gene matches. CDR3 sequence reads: CASSQDRDSLTRGGYTF. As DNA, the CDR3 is TGTGCCAGCAGCCAAGATCGGGACAGCCTTACCAGGGGTGGCTACACCTTC.

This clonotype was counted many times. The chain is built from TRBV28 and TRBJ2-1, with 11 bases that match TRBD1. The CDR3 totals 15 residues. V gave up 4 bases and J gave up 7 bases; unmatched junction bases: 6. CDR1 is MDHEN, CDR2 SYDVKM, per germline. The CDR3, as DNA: TGTGCCAGCAGTTCGGGACAGGGGGATTGGAATGAGCAGTTCTTC. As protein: CASSSGQGDWNEQFF.